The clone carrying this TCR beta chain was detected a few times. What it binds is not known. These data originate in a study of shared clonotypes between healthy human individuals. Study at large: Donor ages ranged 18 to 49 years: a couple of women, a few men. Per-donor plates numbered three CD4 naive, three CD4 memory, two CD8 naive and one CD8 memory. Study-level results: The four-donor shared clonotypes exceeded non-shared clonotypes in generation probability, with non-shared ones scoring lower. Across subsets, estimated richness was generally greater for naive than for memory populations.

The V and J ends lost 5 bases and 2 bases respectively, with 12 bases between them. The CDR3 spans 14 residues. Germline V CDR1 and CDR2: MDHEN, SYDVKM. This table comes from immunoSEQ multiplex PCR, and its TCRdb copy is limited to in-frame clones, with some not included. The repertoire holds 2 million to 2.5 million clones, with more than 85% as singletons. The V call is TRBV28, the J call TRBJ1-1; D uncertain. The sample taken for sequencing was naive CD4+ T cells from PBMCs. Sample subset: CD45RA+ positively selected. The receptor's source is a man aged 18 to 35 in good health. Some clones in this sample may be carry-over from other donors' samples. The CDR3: CASSPSTHNTEAFF. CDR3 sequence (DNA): TGTGCCAGCAGTCCCTCAACACATAACACTGAAGCTTTCTTT.